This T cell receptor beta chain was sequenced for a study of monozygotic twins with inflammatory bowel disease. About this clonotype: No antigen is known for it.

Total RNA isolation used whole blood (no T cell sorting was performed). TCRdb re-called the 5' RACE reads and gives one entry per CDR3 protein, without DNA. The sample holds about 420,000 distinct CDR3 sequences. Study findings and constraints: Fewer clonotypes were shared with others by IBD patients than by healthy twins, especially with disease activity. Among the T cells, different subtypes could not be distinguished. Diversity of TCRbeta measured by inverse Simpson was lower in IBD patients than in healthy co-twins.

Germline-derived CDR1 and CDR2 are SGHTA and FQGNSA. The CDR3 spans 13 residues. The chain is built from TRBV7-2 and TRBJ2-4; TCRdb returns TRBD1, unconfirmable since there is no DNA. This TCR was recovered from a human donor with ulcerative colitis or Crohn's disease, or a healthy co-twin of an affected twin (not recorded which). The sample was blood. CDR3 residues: CASSLSGKNIQYF.